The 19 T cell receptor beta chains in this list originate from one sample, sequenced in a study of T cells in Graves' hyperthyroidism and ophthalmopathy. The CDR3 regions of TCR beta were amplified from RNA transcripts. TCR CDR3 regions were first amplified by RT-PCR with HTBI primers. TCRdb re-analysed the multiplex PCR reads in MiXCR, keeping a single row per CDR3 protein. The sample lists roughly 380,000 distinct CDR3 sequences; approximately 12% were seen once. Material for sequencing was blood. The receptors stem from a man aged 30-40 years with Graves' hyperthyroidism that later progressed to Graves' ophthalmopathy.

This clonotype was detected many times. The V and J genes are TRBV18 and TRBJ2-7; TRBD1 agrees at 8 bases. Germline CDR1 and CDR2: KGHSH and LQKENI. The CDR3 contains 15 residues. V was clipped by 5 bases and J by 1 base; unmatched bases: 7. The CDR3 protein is CASSWDRSLSYEQYF. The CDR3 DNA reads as TGTGCCAGCTCATGGGACAGGTCCCTTTCCTACGAGCAGTACTTC.

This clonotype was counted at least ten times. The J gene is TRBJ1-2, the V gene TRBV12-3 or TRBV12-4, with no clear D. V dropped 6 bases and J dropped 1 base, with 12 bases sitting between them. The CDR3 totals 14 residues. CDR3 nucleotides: TGTGCCAGCAGGGTATCAGGAGATAACTATGGCTACACCTTC. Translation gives CASRVSGDNYGYTF.

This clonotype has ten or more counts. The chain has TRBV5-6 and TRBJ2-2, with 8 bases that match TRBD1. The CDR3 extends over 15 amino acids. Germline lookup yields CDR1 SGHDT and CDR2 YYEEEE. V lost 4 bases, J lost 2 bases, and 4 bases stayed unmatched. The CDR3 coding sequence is TGTGCCAGCAGCCGGACAGGGTCCAACACCGGGGAGCTGTTTTTT. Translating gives CASSRTGSNTGELFF.

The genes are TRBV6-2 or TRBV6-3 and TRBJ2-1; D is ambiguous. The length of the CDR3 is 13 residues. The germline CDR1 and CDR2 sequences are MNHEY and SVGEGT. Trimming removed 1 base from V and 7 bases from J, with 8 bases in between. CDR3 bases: TGTGCCAGCAGTTACTTCTTGGGGAATGAGCAGTTCTTC. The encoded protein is CASSYFLGNEQFF.

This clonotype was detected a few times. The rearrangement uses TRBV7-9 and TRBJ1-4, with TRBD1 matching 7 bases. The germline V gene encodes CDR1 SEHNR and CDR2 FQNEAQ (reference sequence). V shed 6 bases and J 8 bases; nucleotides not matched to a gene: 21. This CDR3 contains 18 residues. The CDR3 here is CASSPLDRHVPISEKLFF. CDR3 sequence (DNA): TGTGCCAGCAGTCCGTTGGACAGGCACGTACCAATAAGCGAAAAACTGTTTTTT.

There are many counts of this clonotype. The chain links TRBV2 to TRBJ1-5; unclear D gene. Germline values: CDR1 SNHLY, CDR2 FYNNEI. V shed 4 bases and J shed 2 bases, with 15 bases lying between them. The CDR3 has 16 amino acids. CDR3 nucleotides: TGTGCCAGCAGTGGTGGGGTGTCCGGGGGCAATCAGCCCCAGCATTTT. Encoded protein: CASSGGVSGGNQPQHF.

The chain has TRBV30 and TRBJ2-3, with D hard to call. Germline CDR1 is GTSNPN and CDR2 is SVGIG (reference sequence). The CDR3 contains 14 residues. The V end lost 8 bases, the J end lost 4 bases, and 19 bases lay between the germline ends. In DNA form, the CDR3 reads TGTGCCGCCCCGTCTCGGCTTGGCGCAGATACGCAGTATTTT. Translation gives CAAPSRLGADTQYF.

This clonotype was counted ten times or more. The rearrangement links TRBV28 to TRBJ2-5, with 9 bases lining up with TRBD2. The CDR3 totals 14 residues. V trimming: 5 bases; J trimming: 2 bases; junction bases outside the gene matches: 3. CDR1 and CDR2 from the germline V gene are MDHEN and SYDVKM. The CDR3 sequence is CASSPAGGQETQYF. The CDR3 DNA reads TGTGCCAGCAGTCCGGCGGGAGGGCAAGAGACCCAGTACTTC.

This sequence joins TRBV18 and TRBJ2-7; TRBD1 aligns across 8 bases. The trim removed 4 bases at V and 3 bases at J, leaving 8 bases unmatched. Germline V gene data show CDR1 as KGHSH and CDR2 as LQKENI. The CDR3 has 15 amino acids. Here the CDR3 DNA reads TGTGCCAGCTCACTTGCTGCGGGACAGGACTACGAGCAGTACTTC. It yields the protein CASSLAAGQDYEQYF.

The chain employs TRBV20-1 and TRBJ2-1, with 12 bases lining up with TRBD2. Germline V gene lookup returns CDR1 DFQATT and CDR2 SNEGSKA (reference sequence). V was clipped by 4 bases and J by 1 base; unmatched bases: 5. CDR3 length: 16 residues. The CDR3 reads CSAKVGTSGSYNEQFF. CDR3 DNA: TGCAGTGCTAAGGTTGGGACTAGCGGGTCCTACAATGAGCAGTTCTTC.

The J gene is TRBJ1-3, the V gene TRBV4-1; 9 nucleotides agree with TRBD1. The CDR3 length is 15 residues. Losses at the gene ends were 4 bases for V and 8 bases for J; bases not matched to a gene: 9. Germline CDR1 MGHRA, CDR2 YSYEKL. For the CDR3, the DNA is TGCGCCAGCAGCCCTATCTTGACAGGGGGGGACACCATATATTTT. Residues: CASSPILTGGDTIYF.

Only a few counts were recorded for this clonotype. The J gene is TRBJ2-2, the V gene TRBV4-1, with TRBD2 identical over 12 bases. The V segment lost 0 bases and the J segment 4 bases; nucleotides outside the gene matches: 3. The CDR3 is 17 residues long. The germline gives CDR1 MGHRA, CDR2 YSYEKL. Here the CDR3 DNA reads TGCGCCAGCAGCCAAGATCTAGCGGGGGGGCGCACCGGGGAGCTGTTTTTT. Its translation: CASSQDLAGGRTGELFF.

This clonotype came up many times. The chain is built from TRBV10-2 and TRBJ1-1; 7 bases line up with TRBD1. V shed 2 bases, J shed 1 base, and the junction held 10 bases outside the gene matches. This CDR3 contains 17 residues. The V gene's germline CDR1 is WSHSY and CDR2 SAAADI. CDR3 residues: CASSELYSTGTNTEAFF. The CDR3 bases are TGCGCCAGCAGTGAGCTGTACTCGACAGGGACGAACACTGAAGCTTTCTTT.

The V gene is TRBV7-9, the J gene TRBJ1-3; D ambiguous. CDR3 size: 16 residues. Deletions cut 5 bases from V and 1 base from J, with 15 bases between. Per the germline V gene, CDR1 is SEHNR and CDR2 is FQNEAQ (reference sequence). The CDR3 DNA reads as TGTGCCAGCAGCACTGGGTCTTTCTCTTCTGGAAACACCATATATTTT. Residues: CASSTGSFSSGNTIYF.

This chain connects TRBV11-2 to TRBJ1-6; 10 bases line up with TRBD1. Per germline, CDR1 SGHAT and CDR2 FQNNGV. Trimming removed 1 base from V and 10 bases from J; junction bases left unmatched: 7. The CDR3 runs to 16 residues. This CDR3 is CASSLVQTGGGSPLHF. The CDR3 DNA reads TGTGCCAGCAGCTTAGTTCAGACAGGGGGCGGGTCACCCCTCCACTTT.

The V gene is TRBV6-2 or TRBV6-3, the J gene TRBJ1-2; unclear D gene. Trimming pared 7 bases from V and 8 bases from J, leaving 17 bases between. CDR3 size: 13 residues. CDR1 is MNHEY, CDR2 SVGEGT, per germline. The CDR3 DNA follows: TGTGCCAGCACCGCATGGCTCTACGGGGGCTACACCTTC. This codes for CASTAWLYGGYTF.

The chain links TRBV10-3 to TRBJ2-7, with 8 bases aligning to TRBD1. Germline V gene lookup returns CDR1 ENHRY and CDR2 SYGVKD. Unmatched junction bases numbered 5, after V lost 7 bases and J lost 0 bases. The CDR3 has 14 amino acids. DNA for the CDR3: TGTGCCATCAACCGACAGGGGAGCTCCTACGAGCAGTACTTC. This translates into CAINRQGSSYEQYF.

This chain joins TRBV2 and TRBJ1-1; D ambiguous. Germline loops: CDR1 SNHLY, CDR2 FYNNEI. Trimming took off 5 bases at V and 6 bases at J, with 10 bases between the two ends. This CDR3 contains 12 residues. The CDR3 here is CASSTNQPEAFF. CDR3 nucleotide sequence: TGTGCCAGCAGTACGAACCAACCTGAAGCTTTCTTT.

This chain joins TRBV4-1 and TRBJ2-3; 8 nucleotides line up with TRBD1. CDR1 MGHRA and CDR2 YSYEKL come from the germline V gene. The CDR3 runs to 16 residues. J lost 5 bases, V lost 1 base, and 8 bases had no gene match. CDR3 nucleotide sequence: TGCGCCAGCAGCCAAGCCGGCACAGGGGGTGGAGATACGCAGTATTTT. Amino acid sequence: CASSQAGTGGGDTQYF.